The clone carrying this TCR beta chain came up many times. This record belongs to a study of human T cells and chemical hapten exposure. TCRdb analysed the RACE reads with MiXCR anew, one entry per CDR3 protein. This sample has some 380,000 distinct CDR3 sequences, with approximately 5.1% found just once. Time point given: patch test 1, 2 weeks after DPC sensitization. As to treatment: therapeutic diphenylcyclopropenone sensitization with weekly scalp DPC. The CDR3 has 13 amino acids. Germline loops: CDR1 MRHNA, CDR2 SNTAGT. Trimming removed 9 bases from V and 2 bases from J; junction bases left unmatched: 5.

V gene TRBV6-4 combines with J gene TRBJ2-3, with TRBD2 matching 7 bases. The sample here was whole blood, taken in connection with sensitization to the hapten diphenylcyclopropenone (DPC). This receptor was identified in a woman aged 45-65 years with alopecia areata. Some clones in this sample may be carry-over from other donors' samples. CDR3 amino acids: CASGAGHTDTQYF. For the CDR3, the DNA is TGTGCCAGTGGAGCGGGGCACACAGATACGCAGTATTTT.